The 13 T cell receptor beta chains listed next were all sequenced from one sample in a study of T-cell memory formation after mild COVID-19. TCRdb independently ran MiXCR on the 5' RACE reads; one entry per CDR3 protein. The sample records roughly 200,000 distinct CDR3 sequences, 20% to 25% being singletons. The sequenced material came from PBMCs or a T cell subset sorted from them (not recorded which). These TCRs come from an adult woman who had mild COVID-19 (a few samples of this study predate the infection). Cell type and time point are not known.

The J gene is TRBJ1-4, the V gene TRBV11-2; 9 bases are shared with TRBD1. This CDR3 contains 14 residues. The trim removed 6 bases at V and 5 bases at J, leaving 4 bases unmatched. Germline CDR1 is SGHAT and CDR2 is FQNNGV. This CDR3 is CASRGQGGNEKLFF. The CDR3, as DNA: TGTGCCAGCAGGGGACAGGGAGGGAATGAAAAACTGTTTTTT.

V and J are TRBV3-1 and TRBJ1-1; weak D call: TRBD1 (5 bases). The CDR3 contains 12 residues. V dropped 0 bases and J dropped 7 bases, with 6 bases sitting between them. Germline lookup yields CDR1 LGHDT and CDR2 YNNKEL (reference sequence). Written as DNA, the CDR3 is TGTGCCAGCAGCCAAGAAACAGGTGAAGCTTTCTTT. This gives the protein CASSQETGEAFF.

This clonotype was seen only a few times. The rearrangement links TRBV7-6 to TRBJ1-6, with 10 bases aligning to TRBD1. The CDR3 has 14 amino acids. The V gene's germline CDR1 is SGHVS and CDR2 FNYEAQ. V trimming: 6 bases; J trimming: 9 bases; junction bases outside the gene matches: 5. In DNA form, the CDR3 reads TGTGCCAGCAGGGACAGGGGGGGAATTTCACCCCTCCACTTT. Its protein product is CASRDRGGISPLHF.

This clonotype was observed a handful of times. This CDR3 is CASSFGEDYEQYF. The CDR3, as DNA: TGTGCCAGCAGTTTTGGGGAGGACTACGAGCAGTACTTC. This rearrangement joins TRBV28 to TRBJ2-7, with D possibly being TRBD2 (6 bases). The CDR3 has 13 amino acids. Germline V CDR1 and CDR2: MDHEN, SYDVKM. The V end lost 3 bases, the J end lost 3 bases, and 9 bases lay between the germline ends.

The chain joins TRBV18 to TRBJ2-1, with D hard to call. The CDR3 length is 8 residues. The V end lost 5 bases, the J end lost 10 bases, and 0 bases lay between the germline ends. Germline CDR1 and CDR2: KGHSH and LQKENI. The CDR3 is CASSEQFF. The CDR3 coding sequence is TGTGCCAGCTCAGAGCAGTTCTTC.

This clonotype was observed a few times. The rearrangement links TRBV7-9 to TRBJ2-1; 10 bases map to TRBD2. The CDR3 is made up of 16 amino acids. V dropped 4 bases and J dropped 6; count of bases not matched to a gene: 9. Germline V CDR1 and CDR2: SEHNR, FQNEAQ (reference sequence). The CDR3 sequence is CASSSSLAGVGNEQFF. In DNA, the CDR3 is TGTGCCAGCAGCTCCAGCCTAGCGGGAGTGGGCAATGAGCAGTTCTTC.

This chain links TRBV6-5 with TRBJ2-5; 8 positions agree with TRBD1. This CDR3 spans 17 amino acids. The J segment lost 5 bases and the V segment lost 2 bases, leaving 13 bases of the junction unmatched. Germline assignment: CDR1 MNHEY and CDR2 SVGAGI. CDR3 in amino acids: CASSYEQGADIGETQYF. As DNA, the CDR3 is TGTGCCAGCAGTTACGAGCAGGGGGCGGACATAGGGGAGACCCAGTACTTC.

V and J are TRBV7-8 and TRBJ2-1; D is possibly TRBD1 (7 bases). Germline CDR1 reads SGHVS; CDR2 reads FQNEAQ. The CDR3 loop spans 11 amino acids. The V and J ends lost 7 bases and 13 bases respectively, with 14 bases between them. The DNA for the CDR3 is TGTGCCAGCAACTTCCAGGGGGGCCAGTTCTTC. Encoded protein: CASNFQGGQFF.

The chain couples TRBV5-6 to TRBJ2-1; possibly TRBD2 for D (7 bases). V was clipped by 2 bases and J by 6 bases, with 12 bases between them. Germline lookup yields CDR1 SGHDT and CDR2 YYEEEE. The CDR3 covers 14 residues. CDR3 residues: CASSLTGGLNEQFF. The CDR3 DNA follows: TGTGCCAGCAGCTTAACGGGGGGCCTCAATGAGCAGTTCTTC.

The V gene is TRBV20-1, the J gene TRBJ2-7, with 7 bases identical to TRBD1. The CDR3 sequence is 14 residues long. Germline V gene data show CDR1 as DFQATT and CDR2 as SNEGSKA (reference sequence). Losses at the gene ends were 4 bases for V and 2 bases for J; bases not matched to a gene: 8. The CDR3 protein is CSANLEQGTYEQYF. The CDR3 DNA sequence: TGCAGTGCTAACCTCGAACAGGGGACCTACGAGCAGTACTTC.

The CDR3 is CASSQAVSSYNEQFF. The CDR3, as DNA: TGTGCCAGCAGCCAGGCGGTTAGCTCCTACAATGAGCAGTTCTTC. This rearrangement joins TRBV3-1 to TRBJ2-1; D remains unclear. CDR1 LGHDT and CDR2 YNNKEL come from the germline V gene (reference sequence). Trimming left V 3 bases short and J 0 bases short, with 9 bases between. This CDR3 is 15 amino acids long.

This clonotype was observed a few times. The chain links TRBV7-9 to TRBJ1-2, with no clear D. The CDR3 contains 13 residues. Germline V lookup: CDR1 SEHNR, CDR2 FQNEAQ (reference sequence). Trimming cost V 1 base and J 3 bases, with 6 bases left between them. This CDR3 is CASSLGAHYGYTF. The CDR3 region has the DNA TGTGCCAGCAGCTTAGGCGCACACTATGGCTACACCTTC.

This clonotype was seen a few times. The chain uses TRBV19 and TRBJ1-1, with 9 bases fitting TRBD1. Trimming at V came to 7 bases and at J to 4 bases, leaving 7 bases not matched to a gene. Germline V gene lookup returns CDR1 LNHDA and CDR2 SQIVND (reference sequence). CDR3 length: 14 residues. The CDR3 here is CASTSPGQGTEAFF. CDR3 DNA: TGTGCCAGTACATCTCCGGGACAGGGCACTGAAGCTTTCTTT. Complete variable domain (other parts from reference TRBV19 and TRBJ1-1): DGGITQSPKYLFRKEGQNVTLSCEQNLNHDAMYWYRQDPGQGLRLIYYSQIVNDFQKGDIAEGYSVSREKKESFPLTVTSAQKNPTAFYLCASTSPGQGTEAFFGQGTRLTVV.